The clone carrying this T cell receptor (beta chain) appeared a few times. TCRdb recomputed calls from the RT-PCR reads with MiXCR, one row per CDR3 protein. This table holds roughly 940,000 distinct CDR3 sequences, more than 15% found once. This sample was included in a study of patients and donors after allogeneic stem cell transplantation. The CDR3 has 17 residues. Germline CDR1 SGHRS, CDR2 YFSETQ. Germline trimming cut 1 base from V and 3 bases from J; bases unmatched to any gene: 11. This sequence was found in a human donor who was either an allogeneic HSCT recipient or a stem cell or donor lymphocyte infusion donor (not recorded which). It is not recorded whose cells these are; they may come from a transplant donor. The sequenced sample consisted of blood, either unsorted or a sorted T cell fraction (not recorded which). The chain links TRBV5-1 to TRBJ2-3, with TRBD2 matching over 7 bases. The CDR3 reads CASSLRPRREGTDTQYF. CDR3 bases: TGCGCCAGCAGCTTGCGCCCACGAAGGGAGGGGACAGATACGCAGTATTTT.